The source of this T cell receptor beta chain is a study of blood T cell repertoires in COVID-19. Background on the study: COVID-19 samples from acute and convalescent phases originated in the United States, Italy and Spain. Sources were T cells, B-cell-depleted T cells, or PBMCs; the material itself was cDNA or gDNA.

Authors' methods: How many nucleated cells were present was estimated from reference gene primer amplification. Here immunoSEQ multiplex PCR was the method, and the copy in TCRdb shows in-frame clones only, minus some. From that table come the V and J calls and clone size; the DNA was used to work out D and trimming. This sample has around 97,000 clones, with roughly 89% found just once. Sequences were obtained from peripheral blood. The clonotype comes from a human donor in a cohort sampled during active COVID-19.

The CDR3 nucleotides are TGTGCCAGCAGTGCGGGCGGGCGGAATGGCTACACCTTC. Encoded protein: CASSAGGRNGYTF. V is TRBV25-1 and J is TRBJ1-2, with unresolved D. Trimming took off 4 bases at V and 6 bases at J, with 12 bases between the two ends. Per the germline V gene, CDR1 is MGHDK and CDR2 is SYGVNS. This CDR3 has 13 amino acids.